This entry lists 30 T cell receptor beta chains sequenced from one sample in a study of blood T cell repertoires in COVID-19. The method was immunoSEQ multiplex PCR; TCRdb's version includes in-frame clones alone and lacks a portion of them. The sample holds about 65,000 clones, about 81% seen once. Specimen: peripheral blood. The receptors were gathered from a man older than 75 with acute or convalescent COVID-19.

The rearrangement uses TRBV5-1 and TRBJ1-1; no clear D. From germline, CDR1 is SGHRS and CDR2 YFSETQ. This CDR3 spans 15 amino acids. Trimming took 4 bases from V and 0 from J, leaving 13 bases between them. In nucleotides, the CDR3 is TGCGCCAGCAGCCTGGGCGATACAGTGAACACTGAAGCTTTCTTT. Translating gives CASSLGDTVNTEAFF.

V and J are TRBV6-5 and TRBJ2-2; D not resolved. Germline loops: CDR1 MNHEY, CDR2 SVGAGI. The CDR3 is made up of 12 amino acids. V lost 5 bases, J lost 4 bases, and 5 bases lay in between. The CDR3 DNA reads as TGTGCCAGCAGTACAAGCACCGGGGAGCTGTTTTTT. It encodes CASSTSTGELFF.

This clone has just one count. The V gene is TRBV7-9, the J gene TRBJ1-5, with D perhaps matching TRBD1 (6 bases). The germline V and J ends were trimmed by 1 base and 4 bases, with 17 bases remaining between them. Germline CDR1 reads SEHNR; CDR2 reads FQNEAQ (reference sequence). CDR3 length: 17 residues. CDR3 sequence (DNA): TGTGCCAGCAGCTTAGATGGCTACGGGACAACAAATCAGCCCCAGCATTTT. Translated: CASSLDGYGTTNQPQHF.

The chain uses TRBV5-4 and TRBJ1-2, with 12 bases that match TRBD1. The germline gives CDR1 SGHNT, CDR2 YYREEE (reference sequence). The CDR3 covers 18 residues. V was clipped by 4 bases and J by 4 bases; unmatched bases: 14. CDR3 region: CASSNDDRRDRGPYGYTF. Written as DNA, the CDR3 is TGTGCCAGCAGCAATGACGACCGTAGGGACAGGGGGCCCTATGGCTACACCTTC.

CDR3 nucleotide sequence: TGTGCCAGCACCCGGACCTCGACAGGTTACAATGAGCAGTTCTTC. It specifies CASTRTSTGYNEQFF. The gene calls are TRBV11-2 and TRBJ2-1; D possibly corresponds to TRBD1 (6 bases). This CDR3 comprises 15 residues. With 7 bases removed from V and 4 bases from J, the gap between germline ends came to 17 bases. Germline assignment: CDR1 SGHAT and CDR2 FQNNGV.

CDR3 region: CASSSRDRGLMNTEAFF. In DNA, the CDR3 is TGTGCCAGCAGCTCGCGAGACAGGGGTTTAATGAACACTGAAGCTTTCTTT. The chain uses TRBV5-4 and TRBJ1-1; 8 nucleotides line up with TRBD1. After removal of 3 bases from V and 0 bases from J, the junction contained 10 bases not matched to a gene. This CDR3 is 17 amino acids long. The germline V gene encodes CDR1 SGHNT and CDR2 YYREEE (reference sequence).

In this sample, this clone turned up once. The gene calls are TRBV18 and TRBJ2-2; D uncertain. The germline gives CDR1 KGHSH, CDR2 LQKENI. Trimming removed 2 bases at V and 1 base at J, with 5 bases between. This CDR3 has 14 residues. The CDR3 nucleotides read TGTGCCAGCTCACCAACGGGGAACACCGGGGAGCTGTTTTTT. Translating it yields CASSPTGNTGELFF.

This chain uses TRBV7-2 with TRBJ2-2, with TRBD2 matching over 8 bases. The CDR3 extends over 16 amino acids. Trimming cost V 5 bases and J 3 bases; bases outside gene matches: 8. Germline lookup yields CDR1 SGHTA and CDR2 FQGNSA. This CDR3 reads CASSPGGGGHTGELFF. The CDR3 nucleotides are TGTGCCAGCAGCCCCGGGGGGGGCGGACACACCGGGGAGCTGTTTTTT.

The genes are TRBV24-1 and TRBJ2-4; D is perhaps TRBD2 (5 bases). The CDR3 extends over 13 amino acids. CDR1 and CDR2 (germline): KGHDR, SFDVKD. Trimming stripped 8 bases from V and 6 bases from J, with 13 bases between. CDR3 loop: CATNPGSPNIQYF. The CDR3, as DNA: TGTGCCACCAATCCGGGGTCCCCAAACATTCAGTACTTC.

The CDR3 region has the DNA TGTGCCAGCGGGGACAGGGGGCGTGGAAACACCATATATTTT. Amino acid sequence: CASGDRGRGNTIYF. The J gene is TRBJ1-3, the V gene TRBV6-5, with 12 bases lining up with TRBD1. CDR3 length: 14 amino acids. Germline values: CDR1 MNHEY, CDR2 SVGAGI. The trim removed 8 bases at V and 3 bases at J, leaving 2 bases unmatched.

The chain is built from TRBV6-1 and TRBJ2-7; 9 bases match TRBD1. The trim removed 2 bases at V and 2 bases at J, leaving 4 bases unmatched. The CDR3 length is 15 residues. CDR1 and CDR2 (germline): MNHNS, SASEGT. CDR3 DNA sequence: TGTGCCAGCAGTGAATCTTGGGACAGGGCCTACGAGCAGTACTTC. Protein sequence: CASSESWDRAYEQYF.

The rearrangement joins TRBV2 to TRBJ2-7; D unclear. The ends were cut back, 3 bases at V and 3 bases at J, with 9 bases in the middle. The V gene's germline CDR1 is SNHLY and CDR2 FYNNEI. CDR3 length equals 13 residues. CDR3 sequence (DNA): TGTGCCAGCAGTGAGTCCAGGAACTACGAGCAGTACTTC. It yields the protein CASSESRNYEQYF. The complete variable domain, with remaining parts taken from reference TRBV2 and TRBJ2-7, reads EPEVTQTPSHQVTQMGQEVILRCVPISNHLYFYWYRQILGQKVEFLVSFYNNEISEKSEIFDDQFSVERPDGSNFTLKIRSTKLEDSAMYFCASSESRNYEQYFGPGTRLTVT.

The CDR3 sequence is CASSLDISNQPQHF. DNA for the CDR3: TGTGCCAGCAGTTTAGACATTAGCAATCAGCCCCAGCATTTT. The chain joins TRBV2 to TRBJ1-5; no reliable D call. Germline-derived CDR1 and CDR2 are SNHLY and FYNNEI. V dropped 5 bases and J dropped 0 bases, with 8 bases sitting between them. The CDR3 length is 14 residues.

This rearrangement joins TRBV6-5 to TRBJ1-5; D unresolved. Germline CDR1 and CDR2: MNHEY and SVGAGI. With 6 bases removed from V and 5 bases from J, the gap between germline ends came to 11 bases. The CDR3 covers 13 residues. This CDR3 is CASRLTGDQPQHF. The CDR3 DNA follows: TGTGCCAGCAGACTGACGGGTGATCAGCCCCAGCATTTT.

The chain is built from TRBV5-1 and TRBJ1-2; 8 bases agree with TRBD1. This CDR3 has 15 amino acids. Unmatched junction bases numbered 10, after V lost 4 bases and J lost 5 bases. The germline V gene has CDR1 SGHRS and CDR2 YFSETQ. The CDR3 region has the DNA TGCGCCAGCAGCCCCGCAGGGGGCCCGGGGTATGGCTACACCTTC. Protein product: CASSPAGGPGYGYTF.

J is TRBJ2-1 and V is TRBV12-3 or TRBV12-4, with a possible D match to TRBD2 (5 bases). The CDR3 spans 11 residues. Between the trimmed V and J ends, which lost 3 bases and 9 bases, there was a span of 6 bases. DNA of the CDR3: TGTGCCAGCAGTTTTGCGGGTGAGCAGTTCTTC. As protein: CASSFAGEQFF.

CDR3 coding DNA: TGTGCCAGTGGCCCGGGAGTTGGGGGGAACACTGAAGCTTTCTTT. It yields the protein CASGPGVGGNTEAFF. J is TRBJ1-1 and V is TRBV19; possible D gene TRBD1, 5 bases. The CDR3 is 15 amino acids. The germline gives CDR1 LNHDA, CDR2 SQIVND (reference sequence). V lost 8 bases and J lost 1, with 17 bases in between.

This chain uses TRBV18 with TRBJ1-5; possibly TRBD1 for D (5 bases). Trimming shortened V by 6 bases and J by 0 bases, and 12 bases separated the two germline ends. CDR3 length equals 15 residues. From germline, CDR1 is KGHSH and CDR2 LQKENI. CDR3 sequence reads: CASSPDSPSNQPQHF. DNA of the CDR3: TGTGCCAGCTCGCCCGACAGCCCTAGCAATCAGCCCCAGCATTTT.

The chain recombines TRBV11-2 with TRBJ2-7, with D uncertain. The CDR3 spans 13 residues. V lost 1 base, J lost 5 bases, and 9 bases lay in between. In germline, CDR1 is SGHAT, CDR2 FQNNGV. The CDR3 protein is CASSLVTDHEQYF. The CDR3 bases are TGTGCCAGCAGCTTAGTCACAGATCACGAGCAGTACTTC.

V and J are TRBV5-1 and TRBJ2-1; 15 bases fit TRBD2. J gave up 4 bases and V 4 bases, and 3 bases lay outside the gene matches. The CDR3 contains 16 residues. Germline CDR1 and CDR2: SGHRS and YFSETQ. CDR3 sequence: CASSRGLAGGYNEQFF. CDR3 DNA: TGCGCCAGCAGCCGAGGACTAGCGGGGGGGTACAATGAGCAGTTCTTC. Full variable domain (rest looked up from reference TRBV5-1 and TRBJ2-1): KAGVTQTPRYLIKTRGQQVTLSCSPISGHRSVSWYQQTPGQGLQFLFEYFSETQRNKGNFPGRFSGRQFSNSRSEMNVSTLELGDSALYLCASSRGLAGGYNEQFFGPGTRLTVL.

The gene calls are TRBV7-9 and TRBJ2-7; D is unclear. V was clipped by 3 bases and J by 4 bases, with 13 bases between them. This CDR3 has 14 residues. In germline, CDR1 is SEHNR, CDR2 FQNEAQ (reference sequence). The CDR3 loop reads CASSFQSLGYEQYF. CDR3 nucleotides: TGTGCCAGCAGCTTTCAGTCTCTCGGGTACGAGCAGTACTTC. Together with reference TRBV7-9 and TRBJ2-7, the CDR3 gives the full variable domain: DTGVSQNPRHKITKRGQNVTFRCDPISEHNRLYWYRQTLGQGPEFLTYFQNEAQLEKSRLLSDRFSAERPKGSFSTLEIQRTEQGDSAMYLCASSFQSLGYEQYFGPGTRLTVT.

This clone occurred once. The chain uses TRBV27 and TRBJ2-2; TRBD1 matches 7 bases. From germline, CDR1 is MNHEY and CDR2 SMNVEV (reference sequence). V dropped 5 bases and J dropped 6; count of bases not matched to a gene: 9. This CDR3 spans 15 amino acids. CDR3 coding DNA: TGTGCCAGCAGTCCTATAACTAGGGGGCCCGGGGAGCTGTTTTTT. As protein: CASSPITRGPGELFF.

CDR3 DNA sequence: TGTGCCAGCAGGGACAGGGAGACCACTGAAGCTTTCTTT. Translation: CASRDRETTEAFF. This chain uses TRBV19 with TRBJ1-1; TRBD1 agrees at 9 bases. J lost 4 bases, V lost 9 bases, and 6 bases had no gene match. The germline gives CDR1 LNHDA, CDR2 SQIVND (reference sequence). The CDR3 is 13 amino acids.

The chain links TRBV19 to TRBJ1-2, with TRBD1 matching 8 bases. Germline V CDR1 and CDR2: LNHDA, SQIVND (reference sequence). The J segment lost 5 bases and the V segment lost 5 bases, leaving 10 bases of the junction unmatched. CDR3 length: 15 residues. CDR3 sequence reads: CASSFRTGSLYGYTF. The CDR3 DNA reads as TGTGCCAGTAGTTTTCGGACAGGGAGCCTGTATGGCTACACCTTC. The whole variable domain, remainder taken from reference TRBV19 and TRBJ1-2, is DGGITQSPKYLFRKEGQNVTLSCEQNLNHDAMYWYRQDPGQGLRLIYYSQIVNDFQKGDIAEGYSVSREKKESFPLTVTSAQKNPTAFYLCASSFRTGSLYGYTFGSGTRLTVV.

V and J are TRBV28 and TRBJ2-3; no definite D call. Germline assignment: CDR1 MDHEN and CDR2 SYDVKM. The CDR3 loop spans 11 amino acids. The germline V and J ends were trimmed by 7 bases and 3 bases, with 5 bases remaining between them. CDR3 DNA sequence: TGTGCCAGCACTTATACAGATACGCAGTATTTT. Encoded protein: CASTYTDTQYF.

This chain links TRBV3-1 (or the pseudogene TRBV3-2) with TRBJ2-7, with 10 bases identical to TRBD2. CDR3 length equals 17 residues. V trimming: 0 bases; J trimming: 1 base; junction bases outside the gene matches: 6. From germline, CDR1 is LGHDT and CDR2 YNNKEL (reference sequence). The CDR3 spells CASSQEALAGWSYEQYF. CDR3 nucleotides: TGTGCCAGCAGCCAAGAAGCACTAGCGGGGTGGTCCTACGAGCAGTACTTC.

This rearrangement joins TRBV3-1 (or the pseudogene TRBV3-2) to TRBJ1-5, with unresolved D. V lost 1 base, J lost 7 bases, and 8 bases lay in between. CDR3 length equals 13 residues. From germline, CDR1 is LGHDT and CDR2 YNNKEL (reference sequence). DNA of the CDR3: TGTGCCAGCAGCCAAGCTATCCGACAGCCCCAGCATTTT. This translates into CASSQAIRQPQHF.

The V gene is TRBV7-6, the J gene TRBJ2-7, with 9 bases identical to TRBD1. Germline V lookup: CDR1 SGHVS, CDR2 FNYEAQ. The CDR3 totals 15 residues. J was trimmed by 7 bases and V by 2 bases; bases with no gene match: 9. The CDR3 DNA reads TGTGCCAGCAGCTTATCGGGACAGGGAGGAATAGAGCAGTACTTC. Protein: CASSLSGQGGIEQYF.

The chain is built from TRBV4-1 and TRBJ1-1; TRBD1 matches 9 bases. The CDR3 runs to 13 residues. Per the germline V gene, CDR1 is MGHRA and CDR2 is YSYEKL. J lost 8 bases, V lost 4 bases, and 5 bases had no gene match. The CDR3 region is CASSLDRGREAFF. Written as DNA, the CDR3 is TGCGCCAGCAGCCTGGACAGGGGCCGGGAAGCTTTCTTT.

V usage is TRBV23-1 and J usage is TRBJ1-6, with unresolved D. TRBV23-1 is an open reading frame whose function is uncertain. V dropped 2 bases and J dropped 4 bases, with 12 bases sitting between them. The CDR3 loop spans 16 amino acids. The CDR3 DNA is TGCGCCAGCAGTCAAGGTCACCAGGTGTATAATTCACCCCTCCACTTT. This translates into CASSQGHQVYNSPLHF.